This T cell receptor (beta chain) was observed in a study of blood T cells in healthy people across ages (dated by TCRdb to the mid-2010s). Looking at the study overall: In model experiments, template switching captured roughly one uniquely barcoded TCR beta cDNA molecule for every two T cells. To avoid experimental bias, donors of different ages were spread randomly across the sequencing lanes. The donors were divided into four age groups: young (average around 17 years), middle-aged (approximately 39), aged (about 56) and long-lived (82). To track age-related changes in TCR beta repertoire diversity, the study relied on deep sequencing normalized with unique cDNA molecular identifiers. The study analyzed two additional independent replicas of 1 million unique cDNA reads from the same blood draw for two donors, one aged 18 to 30 and one aged 80 or older.

In the case of this clonotype: What antigen it recognizes has not been identified. No much larger clone exists at a distance of one base, and base qualities are not known.

The library was prepared using 5' RACE. Sequencing was performed on an Illumina HiSeq 2500. The second PCR ran for about 7 to 11 cycles and used a J-beta primer mix along with a sample-barcoded 5' primer. Each TCR beta cDNA molecule received a unique molecular identifier from a template-switch 5' adaptor carrying 12 random nucleotides. Each sample yielded at least 2.5 million CDR3-containing paired-end reads. First-strand cDNA synthesis was performed from all RNA using the Mint cDNA synthesis kit, with priming by a TRBC-specific oligonucleotide. Following uracil-DNA glycosylase treatment, all cDNA underwent a first 18-cycle PCR with the universal primers M1SS and BC2_uni_R. In the paper's pipeline: For normalization, 1 million high-quality reads, each with a distinct molecular identifier, were randomly selected from each sample. Reads sharing molecular identifiers were discarded rather than binned into consensus sequences. MiTCR, run with a Q25 quality threshold and the strictest error-elimination algorithm, handled CDR3 identification, clonotype clustering and error correction. Lower-bound total TCR beta diversity was estimated with a nonparametric unseen species model using Euler transformation. TCRdb trimmed the raw reads at Q25, called clones with MiXCR and kept productive beta chains. Rows with a matching CDR3 protein are joined into one entry that keeps the most common DNA and genes. For this entry, the V and J calls and clone size follow TCRdb and not the study's own pipeline. The table for this sample lists roughly 1,500,000 distinct CDR3 sequences; roughly 30% of them were counted only once. The ten largest clones take up around 11% of the sample.

The roughly 38 donors, aged roughly 6 to 90 years, were systemically healthy Caucasian individuals from Russia. Approximately 10 milliliters of peripheral blood were collected from each donor into EDTA-treated Vacutainer tubes. Ficoll-Paque density-gradient centrifugation was used to isolate PBMCs, with at least 6 million obtained per sample. Trizol reagent was used to extract total RNA from the PBMCs, yielding at least 5.5 micrograms per sample. Naive CD45RAhigh/CD27high T cell percentages were measured by flow cytometry on a PBMC aliquot from every donor. Sequences SNHLY (CDR1) and FYNNEI (CDR2) are obtained from the germline V gene. V lost 7 bases and J lost 0 bases; the stretch between them is 10 bases long. The CDR3, from cysteine to phenylalanine, totals 14 residues. Of all the DNA, just the CDR3 is kept, 42 bases in frame from base 1. The research as a whole found: Estimates of total diversity from one million sequenced T cells were regarded as lower bounds and underestimates. Conclusive comparison of naive and antigen-experienced compartments was prevented by the profiling of bulk unsorted PBMCs. Donor CMV infection status was unknown, potentially confounding age-related changes in expanded clonotypes. Observed TCR beta diversity correlated strongly with the percentage of naive T cells measured by flow cytometry. As age increased, observed TCR beta diversity per million T cells dropped in a roughly linear way, and a significant reduction was already evident by age 40. Compared with the aged group, the long-lived group had more naive CD4+ T cells, fewer expanded clones and increased TCR diversity, suggesting age selection.

The sequence joins TRBV2 to TRBJ2-1, with an unclear D gene assignment. The clonotype was recovered from a woman aged 25 to 39 in good health. Material: blood. The DNA reads as follows: TGTGCCAGCACCCTACTCACCTCCTACAATGAGCAGTTCTTC. Its amino acids are CASTLLTSYNEQFF.